This TCR beta chain comes out of a study of CD8+CD57+ T cells in acquired aplastic anemia. Study information: Sorted cells (CD4+ and CD8+) yielded DNA amounts that averaged approximately 3.2 ug. Regarding the study as a whole: There were roughly 28 CD8+ CDR3 sequences that occurred in both patients and controls.

Patients who underwent sequencing had shown CD8+CD57+ cell expansion by flow cytometry. As regards this clonotype: Its antigen is not known.

Genomic DNA provided the template from which TCR beta VDJ and CDR3 profiles were obtained. Each CDR3 protein gets one entry after TCRdb re-called the reads with MiXCR. The data hold over 150,000 distinct CDR3 sequences, with just over 50% observed a single time. This sequence was found in a human donor with aplastic anemia. Source material: sorted CD4+, CD8+, or CD8+CD57+ T cells (not recorded which) from PBMCs.

CDR3 bases: TGTGCCAGCAGTCAGGGGAGCGGGAGCGACGAGCAGTACTTC. Its protein product is CASSQGSGSDEQYF. The chain joins TRBV7-9 to TRBJ2-7, with TRBD2 matching 8 bases. The germline CDR1 and CDR2 sequences are SEHNR and FQNEAQ (reference sequence). The length of the CDR3 is 14 residues. V trimming: 6 bases; J trimming: 5 bases; junction bases outside the gene matches: 9.